Below are 32 T cell receptor beta chains sequenced from a single sample in a study of T cell responses to AZD1222 COVID-19 vaccine. Data came from immunoSEQ multiplex PCR; TCRdb stores just in-frame clones and leaves some out. The table includes 60,000 to 95,000 clones, more than 75% detected once. The sample in question was peripheral blood, obtained 28 days after the second AZD1222 dose. The receptors shown here come from an adult who received the AZD1222 COVID-19 vaccine.

This chain connects TRBV3-1 (or the pseudogene TRBV3-2) to TRBJ2-7; 9 bases fit TRBD2. Germline V gives CDR1 LGHDT, CDR2 YNNKEL (reference sequence). CDR3 size: 14 residues. With 7 bases clipped from V and 2 bases from J, the junction kept 6 bases outside the gene matches. The CDR3 loop reads CASTLGLAAYEQYF. In DNA form, the CDR3 reads TGTGCCAGCACCCTGGGACTAGCTGCCTACGAGCAGTACTTC.

The chain has TRBV12-3 or TRBV12-4 and TRBJ2-7, with D maybe TRBD2 (6 bases). The CDR3 spans 13 residues. V was cut by 5 bases and J by 3 bases, with 11 bases left in between. In DNA, the CDR3 is TGTGCCAGCAGTGAACTAGCTCTCTACGAGCAGTACTTC. The encoded protein is CASSELALYEQYF.

This sequence joins TRBV21-1 and TRBJ2-7. TRBV21-1 is marked as a pseudogene. The CDR3 contains 19 residues. The CDR3 spells CASSKVQRLAPYPPYEQYF. The CDR3 region has the DNA TGTGCCAGCAGCAAAGTACAGCGACTTGCTCCTTACCCTCCCTACGAGCAGTACTTC.

This clone turned up a few times. The rearrangement links TRBV2 to TRBJ2-6; D is unresolved. CDR1 is SNHLY, CDR2 FYNNEI, per germline. The V gene lost 7 bases and the J gene lost 1 base, with 11 bases spanning the gap. CDR3 length: 15 amino acids. The CDR3 sequence: CASTPEASGANVLTF. The CDR3 DNA reads as TGTGCCAGCACCCCTGAGGCTTCTGGGGCCAACGTCCTGACTTTC.

This clone has a single count. The gene calls are TRBV7-2 and TRBJ1-2, with D possibly TRBD1 on 5 matching bases. The CDR3 loop spans 15 amino acids. Trimming stripped 0 bases from V and 4 bases from J, with 12 bases between. In germline, CDR1 is SGHTA, CDR2 FQGNSA. CDR3 in amino acids: CASSLAGGEAYGYTF. The CDR3 DNA is TGTGCCAGCAGCTTAGCGGGGGGGGAAGCCTATGGCTACACCTTC.

This clone was detected only once. The V and J genes are TRBV7-8 and TRBJ1-5, with 7 bases aligning to TRBD1. Trimming cost V 0 bases and J 6 bases; bases outside gene matches: 5. Germline loops: CDR1 SGHVS, CDR2 FQNEAQ. CDR3 size: 15 residues. The CDR3 bases are TGTGCCAGCAGCTTAGCAGGGGGCTTAAGTCAGCCCCAGCATTTT. Translated, it gives CASSLAGGLSQPQHF.

This clone was detected once. This rearrangement joins TRBV6-5 to TRBJ1-2; tentatively, D is TRBD1 (5 bases). Germline values: CDR1 MNHEY, CDR2 SVGAGI. Trimming left V 6 bases short and J 3 bases short, with 17 bases between. The CDR3 extends over 15 amino acids. The CDR3 reads CASREYGTDYYGYTF. In DNA form, the CDR3 reads TGTGCCAGCAGAGAGTACGGGACGGACTACTATGGCTACACCTTC.

V and J are TRBV4-1 and TRBJ1-2, with D maybe TRBD1 (6 bases). The CDR3 consists of 14 residues. Germline V gene data show CDR1 as MGHRA and CDR2 as YSYEKL. Between the trimmed V and J ends, which lost 1 base and 3 bases, there was a span of 9 bases. CDR3 DNA sequence: TGCGCCAGCAGCCAAGCCGACAGGCACTATGGCTACACCTTC. This translates into CASSQADRHYGYTF.

This CDR3 reads CAISEYSGMSNEQFF. The CDR3 DNA sequence: TGTGCCATCAGTGAGTATAGCGGGATGTCCAATGAGCAGTTCTTC. The rearrangement links TRBV10-3 to TRBJ2-1; 8 bases are shared with TRBD2. Germline CDR1 ENHRY, CDR2 SYGVKD. V was pared by 1 base and J by 6 bases, with 5 bases of the junction left unmatched. This CDR3 region has 15 residues.

The chain has TRBV30 and TRBJ2-3; 12 bases are a match to TRBD2. Trimming at V came to 2 bases and at J to 8 bases, leaving 8 bases not matched to a gene. The germline gives CDR1 GTSNPN, CDR2 SVGIG (reference sequence). The CDR3 consists of 15 residues. The CDR3 coding sequence is TGTGCCTGGAGTCCGGGACTAGCGGGCTCTGGTACGCAGTATTTT. This gives the protein CAWSPGLAGSGTQYF.

The J gene is TRBJ1-3, the V gene TRBV2; D not resolved. Germline V lookup: CDR1 SNHLY, CDR2 FYNNEI. The CDR3 is made up of 15 amino acids. Trimming stripped 3 bases from V and 0 bases from J, with 9 bases between. The CDR3 here is CASSDGITSGNTIYF. The CDR3 nucleotides are TGTGCCAGCAGTGATGGGATAACCTCTGGAAACACCATATATTTT.

The chain links TRBV19 to TRBJ2-1, with TRBD1 matching 8 bases. V was pared by 3 bases and J by 7 bases, with 5 bases of the junction left unmatched. The CDR3 has 14 amino acids. The germline V gene encodes CDR1 LNHDA and CDR2 SQIVND (reference sequence). The CDR3 DNA reads as TGTGCCAGTAGTATTCAGGGGGCTGTTAATGAGCAGTTCTTC. This codes for CASSIQGAVNEQFF.

V gene TRBV6-1 combines with J gene TRBJ1-6; 7 bases match TRBD1. This CDR3 comprises 15 residues. Unmatched junction bases numbered 8, after V lost 3 bases and J lost 9 bases. From germline, CDR1 is MNHNS and CDR2 SASEGT. The CDR3 DNA follows: TGTGCCAGCAGTGAGCACCGGGACAGAACTTCACCCCTCCACTTT. Translating gives CASSEHRDRTSPLHF.

This chain uses TRBV18 with TRBJ2-4; D is possibly TRBD1 or TRBD2 (6 bases each). The ends were cut back, 3 bases at V and 1 base at J, with 13 bases in the middle. CDR3 size: 16 residues. Germline CDR1 is KGHSH and CDR2 is LQKENI. As DNA, the CDR3 is TGTGCCAGCTCACCCCTGCCGGGGGCGGCCAAAAACATTCAGTACTTC. The encoded protein is CASSPLPGAAKNIQYF.

This clone appeared once. V is TRBV3-1 (or the pseudogene TRBV3-2) and J is TRBJ1-2, with D tentatively TRBD1 (6 bases). This CDR3 spans 16 amino acids. V was clipped by 1 base and J by 5 bases, with 17 bases between them. The germline gives CDR1 LGHDT, CDR2 YNNKEL (reference sequence). The CDR3 sequence is CASSQVFGQLAYGYTF. The CDR3 DNA follows: TGTGCCAGCAGCCAAGTGTTCGGACAGCTTGCTTATGGCTACACCTTC.

Only a few counts were recorded for this clone. The V gene is TRBV6-5, the J gene TRBJ2-3, with 8 bases matching TRBD2. This CDR3 has 13 amino acids. The germline V gene has CDR1 MNHEY and CDR2 SVGAGI. V lost 7 bases, J lost 3 bases, and 3 bases stayed unmatched. CDR3 in amino acids: CASNTGGTDTQYF. CDR3 DNA sequence: TGTGCCAGCAACACGGGGGGGACAGATACGCAGTATTTT.

The rearrangement joins TRBV5-1 to TRBJ1-1; D uncertain. The CDR3 loop spans 14 amino acids. Trimming removed 1 base from V and 0 bases from J, with 7 bases in between. CDR1 is SGHRS and CDR2 is YFSETQ in the germline V gene. The CDR3 bases are TGCGCCAGCAGCTTGAACACCATGAACACTGAAGCTTTCTTT. Its protein product is CASSLNTMNTEAFF.

The count of this clone is one. V gene TRBV25-1 combines with J gene TRBJ1-2; D gene unclear. This CDR3 has 16 amino acids. The germline CDR1 and CDR2 sequences are MGHDK and SYGVNS. Between the trimmed V and J ends, which lost 4 bases and 4 bases, there was a span of 19 bases. The CDR3 region is CASSGYKGPVSYGYTF. DNA for the CDR3: TGTGCCAGCAGTGGATACAAAGGGCCAGTAAGCTATGGCTACACCTTC.

The V and J genes are TRBV19 and TRBJ2-1, with 9 bases that match TRBD1. This CDR3 has 11 amino acids. The junction had 3 bases not matched to a gene; V was cut back by 9 bases and J by 9 bases. Germline-derived CDR1 and CDR2 are LNHDA and SQIVND (reference sequence). The CDR3 spells CASGQGTEQFF. CDR3 sequence (DNA): TGTGCCAGCGGACAGGGGACTGAGCAGTTCTTC.

This sequence joins TRBV5-1 and TRBJ2-5; D may be TRBD1 or TRBD2 (6 bases each). The CDR3 consists of 14 residues. V was clipped by 4 bases and J by 5 bases, with 15 bases between them. Germline CDR1 and CDR2: SGHRS and YFSETQ. The CDR3 region has the DNA TGCGCCAGCAGCCCCACCGGGGGCGGGGAGACCCAGTACTTC. It yields the protein CASSPTGGGETQYF.

The V and J genes are TRBV7-9 and TRBJ2-1; weak D call: TRBD2 (6 bases). Trimming removed 5 bases from V and 1 base from J, with 18 bases in between. This CDR3 has 17 residues. Looked up from germline, CDR1 is SEHNR and CDR2 is FQNEAQ (reference sequence). CDR3: CASSHLQGRGSYNEQFF. CDR3 DNA sequence: TGTGCCAGCAGCCACCTCCAAGGGCGGGGATCCTACAATGAGCAGTTCTTC.

J is TRBJ1-5 and V is TRBV12-1; the table's D call, TRBD1, was not checked against the DNA. TRBV12-1 is a pseudogene. This CDR3 has 17 amino acids. This CDR3 reads CASSSRQQGHSNQPQHF. CDR3 coding DNA: TGTGCCAGCAGCTCGAGACAACAGGGGCATAGCAATCAGCCCCAGCATTTT.

The chain recombines TRBV27 with TRBJ2-7; tentatively, D is TRBD1 (6 bases). CDR3 size: 15 residues. Germline V CDR1 and CDR2: MNHEY, SMNVEV (reference sequence). Deletions cut 4 bases from V and 0 bases from J, with 13 bases between. CDR3 in amino acids: CASSSLGANSYEQYF. The CDR3, as DNA: TGTGCCAGCAGTTCCTTGGGGGCAAACTCCTACGAGCAGTACTTC.

The chain uses TRBV9 and TRBJ2-3; a possible D gene is TRBD2 (5 bases). The germline V gene encodes CDR1 SGDLS and CDR2 YYNGEE. The CDR3 spans 15 residues. V lost 2 bases and J lost 2, with 12 bases in between. The CDR3 DNA is TGTGCCAGCAGCGTTGCGGACTCCGACACAGATACGCAGTATTTT. Its translation is CASSVADSDTDTQYF.

V usage is TRBV7-3 and J usage is TRBJ1-6; D is uncertain. In germline, CDR1 is SGHTA, CDR2 FQGTGA. The CDR3 is 17 amino acids. The V and J ends lost 5 bases and 2 bases respectively, with 16 bases between them. As DNA, the CDR3 is TGTGCCAGCAGCCGAGACCCTCCGGATCCCTATAATTCACCCCTCCACTTT. It translates to CASSRDPPDPYNSPLHF.

The V gene is TRBV7-6, the J gene TRBJ1-3; 7 bases match TRBD1. CDR1 is SGHVS, CDR2 FNYEAQ, per germline. The CDR3 loop spans 15 amino acids. Trimming took 5 bases from V and 4 from J; bases not matched to a gene: 8. This CDR3 is CASSRQTGSGNTIYF. CDR3 coding DNA: TGTGCCAGCAGCCGACAGACAGGGTCGGGAAACACCATATATTTT.

V gene TRBV6-6 combines with J gene TRBJ1-2, with a weak D call TRBD1 (6 bases). Germline CDR1 reads MNHNY; CDR2 reads SVGAGI (reference sequence). The V end lost 4 bases, the J end lost 0 bases, and 15 bases lay between the germline ends. This CDR3 has 16 amino acids. The CDR3 region is CASSSSSDRANYGYTF. DNA for the CDR3: TGTGCCAGCAGTTCCAGCTCGGACAGAGCTAACTATGGCTACACCTTC.

V gene TRBV18 combines with J gene TRBJ1-1; no clear D gene. The germline gives CDR1 KGHSH, CDR2 LQKENI. The ends were cut back, 8 bases at V and 1 base at J, with 11 bases in the middle. This CDR3 is built from 13 residues. The CDR3 loop is CASLVVGNTEAFF. CDR3 DNA: TGTGCCAGCCTTGTGGTCGGGAACACTGAAGCTTTCTTT.

The CDR3 sequence: CSVVGDNQPQHF. DNA for the CDR3: TGCAGCGTTGTAGGGGACAATCAGCCCCAGCATTTT. The J gene is TRBJ1-5, the V gene TRBV29-1; D may be TRBD1 (5 bases). CDR1 is SQVTM and CDR2 is ANQGSEA in the germline V gene. This CDR3 has 12 residues. Trimming removed 4 bases from V and 3 bases from J, with 7 bases in between.

This sequence joins TRBV7-9 and TRBJ1-1; D gene ambiguous. CDR1 and CDR2 (germline): SEHNR, FQNEAQ (reference sequence). This CDR3 has 11 residues. V lost 0 bases, J lost 8 bases, and 4 bases lay in between. CDR3 in DNA: TGTGCCAGCAGCTTAGCCCGCGAAGCTTTCTTT. Translated, it gives CASSLAREAFF.

V is TRBV19 and J is TRBJ1-2; 7 nucleotides agree with TRBD1. V trimming: 11 bases; J trimming: 3 bases; junction bases outside the gene matches: 6. The length of the CDR3 is 12 residues. CDR1 is LNHDA, CDR2 SQIVND, per germline (reference sequence). For the CDR3, the DNA is TGTGCCTCGAGGGGGCAGGACTATGGCTACACCTTC. Its translation is CASRGQDYGYTF.

This chain joins TRBV7-2 and TRBJ1-2; 12 bases line up with TRBD1. The CDR3 is 16 amino acids. V gave up 1 base and J gave up 5 bases; unmatched junction bases: 5. Germline V gives CDR1 SGHTA, CDR2 FQGNSA. CDR3 nucleotides: TGTGCCAGCAGCTTAGGGGGACAGGGGGCGAAGTATGGCTACACCTTC. As protein: CASSLGGQGAKYGYTF. Using reference TRBV7-2 and TRBJ1-2 for the parts outside the CDR3, the full variable domain is GAGVSQSPSNKVTEKGKDVELRCDPISGHTALYWYRQSLGQGLEFLIYFQGNSAPDKSGLPSDRFSAERTGGSVSTLTIQRTQQEDSAVYLCASSLGGQGAKYGYTFGSGTRLTVV.